These T cell receptor beta chains were read from a single sample in a study of blood T cell repertoires in COVID-19. TCRdb's table, derived via immunoSEQ multiplex PCR, lists solely in-frame clones and lacks some. This sample has approximately 230,000 clones, with more than 85% found just once. Sequences were obtained from PBMCs or T cells enriched from blood (not recorded which). These TCRs come from a woman aged 25 to 39 who had recovered from COVID-19. CDR3s include the opening cysteine and the closing phenylalanine or tryptophan. A D gene is named only where the DNA matches it firmly. Size tells how often a clone was seen (once, few, many) or the class of an expanded clone, and some rows leave it out.

CDR3: CAWNAGPYSPLHF
DNA: TGTGCCTGGAACGCAGGGCCCTATTCACCCCTCCACTTT
V: TRBV30
size: NA
D: NA
J: TRBJ1-6

CDR3: CASSRPGQGNEKLFF
DNA: TGTGCCAGCAGCCGACCGGGACAGGGGAATGAAAAACTGTTTTTT
V: TRBV6-5
size: NA
D: TRBD1
J: TRBJ1-4

CDR3: CASSPRESSYNSPLHF
DNA: TGTGCCAGCTCACCACGAGAGAGCTCCTATAATTCACCCCTCCACTTT
V: TRBV18
size: NA
D: NA
J: TRBJ1-6

CDR3: CALEGGGSYGYTF
DNA: TGTGCCTTGGAAGGGGGGGGCAGCTATGGCTACACCTTC
V: TRBV30
size: NA
D: NA
J: TRBJ1-2

CDR3: CASSSSWDRPYNEQFF
DNA: TGTGCCAGCAGCTCCTCTTGGGACAGGCCCTACAATGAGCAGTTCTTC
V: TRBV7-2
size: NA
D: TRBD1
J: TRBJ2-1

CDR3: CASSLVGQRTDTQYF
DNA: TGCGCCAGCAGCTTGGTTGGACAGCGCACAGATACGCAGTATTTT
V: TRBV5-1
size: NA
D: NA
J: TRBJ2-3

CDR3: CASSLVGTGRYGYTF
DNA: TGTGCCAGCAGCTTAGTCGGGACAGGGCGATATGGCTACACCTTC
V: TRBV7-2
size: few
D: TRBD1
J: TRBJ1-2

CDR3: CASSMGTSVMNTEAFF
DNA: TGTGCCAGTAGTATGGGGACAAGTGTTATGAACACTGAAGCTTTCTTT
V: TRBV19
size: NA
D: NA
J: TRBJ1-1

CDR3: CASSSTDNNSPLHF
DNA: TGTGCCAGCAGCTCGACGGACAATAATTCACCCCTCCACTTT
V: TRBV11-1
size: NA
D: NA
J: TRBJ1-6

CDR3: CAWRGGTGFSNEQFF
DNA: TGTGCCTGGAGAGGGGGGACAGGGTTCTCTAATGAGCAGTTCTTC
V: TRBV30
size: NA
D: TRBD1
J: TRBJ2-1

CDR3: CASSYRVGPDTQYF
DNA: TGTGCCAGCAGCTACCGAGTGGGGCCAGATACGCAGTATTTT
V: TRBV28
size: NA
D: NA
J: TRBJ2-3

CDR3: CASSLVLGGAKKLFF
DNA: TGTGCCAGCAGCTTAGTGTTGGGGGGGGCAAAAAAACTGTTTTTT
V: TRBV7-2
size: NA
D: NA
J: TRBJ1-4

CDR3: CASSSGLNTEAFF
DNA: TGTGCCAGCAGCAGCGGTTTGAACACTGAAGCTTTCTTT
V: TRBV3-1/TRBV3-2
size: NA
D: NA
J: TRBJ1-1

CDR3: CASSQADSYGYTF
DNA: TGTGCCAGCAGCCAAGCGGACAGCTATGGCTACACCTTC
V: TRBV3-1/TRBV3-2
size: NA
D: NA
J: TRBJ1-2

CDR3: CASSEVPGAGNTEAFF
DNA: TGTGCCAGCAGTGAAGTGCCAGGGGCCGGGAACACTGAAGCTTTCTTT
V: TRBV2
size: few
D: NA
J: TRBJ1-1

CDR3: CATSTKTSGSPDTQYF
DNA: TGTGCCACCAGCACTAAGACTAGCGGGAGCCCAGATACGCAGTATTTT
V: TRBV15
size: once
D: TRBD2
J: TRBJ2-3

CDR3: CASSLDGTEPYEQYF
DNA: TGCGCCAGCAGCTTGGATGGGACAGAACCTTACGAGCAGTACTTC
V: TRBV5-1
size: NA
D: TRBD1
J: TRBJ2-7

CDR3: CASSLAGGPTDTQYF
DNA: TGTGCCAGCAGCCTAGCCGGGGGACCCACAGATACGCAGTATTTT
V: TRBV6-2/TRBV6-3
size: NA
D: NA
J: TRBJ2-3

CDR3: CASSWQGAFEKLFF
DNA: TGTGCCAGCAGTTGGCAAGGGGCTTTTGAAAAACTGTTTTTT
V: TRBV2
size: NA
D: NA
J: TRBJ1-4

CDR3: CASTFGGGKNTEAFF
DNA: TGTGCCAGCACATTCGGGGGAGGAAAAAACACTGAAGCTTTCTTT
V: TRBV25-1
size: NA
D: NA
J: TRBJ1-1

CDR3: CASSSLAGDYNEQFF
DNA: TGTGCCAGCAGCTCCTTGGCGGGGGATTACAATGAGCAGTTCTTC
V: TRBV11-3
size: NA
D: TRBD2
J: TRBJ2-1

CDR3: CASSPGLASYNEQFF
DNA: TGTGCCAGCAGCCCAGGGCTTGCCTCCTACAATGAGCAGTTCTTC
V: TRBV7-2
size: NA
D: NA
J: TRBJ2-1

CDR3: CASSATPGLAGVSYNEQFF
DNA: TGTGCCAGCAGCGCCACACCGGGACTAGCGGGTGTGAGTTACAATGAGCAGTTCTTC
V: TRBV9
size: NA
D: TRBD2
J: TRBJ2-1

CDR3: CATRRDLAGGTDTQYF
DNA: TGTGCCACCAGGCGCGATCTAGCGGGAGGCACAGATACGCAGTATTTT
V: TRBV15
size: NA
D: TRBD2
J: TRBJ2-3

CDR3: CASSLASQETQYF
DNA: TGCGCCAGCAGCTTGGCTAGCCAAGAGACCCAGTACTTC
V: TRBV5-1
size: NA
D: NA
J: TRBJ2-5

CDR3: CASRRTSGRNEQFF
DNA: TGTGCCAGCAGGCGGACTAGCGGGAGAAATGAGCAGTTCTTC
V: TRBV27
size: NA
D: TRBD2
J: TRBJ2-1

CDR3: CASSLDRGSQPQHF
DNA: TGTGCCAGCAGCTTGGACAGGGGTTCTCAGCCCCAGCATTTT
V: TRBV7-2
size: NA
D: TRBD1
J: TRBJ1-5

CDR3: CASSPFSGNTIYF
DNA: TGTGCCAGCAGCCCATTTTCTGGAAACACCATATATTTT
V: TRBV7-2
size: NA
D: NA
J: TRBJ1-3

CDR3: CASSTSGRGEDTQYF
DNA: TGCGCCAGCAGCACAAGCGGGAGGGGTGAAGATACGCAGTATTTT
V: TRBV5-1
size: NA
D: TRBD2
J: TRBJ2-3

CDR3: CASSLNRGPDEQYF
DNA: TGTGCCAGCAGCCTCAACAGGGGGCCCGACGAGCAGTACTTC
V: TRBV7-9
size: many
D: TRBD1
J: TRBJ2-7

CDR3: CASSSSSQGSRYSEAFF
DNA: TGTGCCAGCAGTTCGTCCTCCCAAGGATCTAGGTACTCTGAAGCTTTCTTT
V: TRBV27
size: NA
D: NA
J: TRBJ1-1

CDR3: CASSKRDRASYGYTF
DNA: TGTGCCAGTAGCAAGCGGGACAGGGCTTCCTATGGCTACACCTTC
V: TRBV19
size: NA
D: TRBD1
J: TRBJ1-2

CDR3: CASSYAAGTTTGNTIYF
DNA: TGTGCCAGCAGTTACGCCGCCGGGACAACGACTGGAAACACCATATATTTT
V: TRBV6-2/TRBV6-3
size: NA
D: NA
J: TRBJ1-3

CDR3: CASSTQGNSNQPQHF
DNA: TGTGCCAGTAGTACCCAGGGGAATAGCAATCAGCCCCAGCATTTT
V: TRBV19
size: once
D: NA
J: TRBJ1-5

CDR3: CASRSVRTAVLLYEQYF
DNA: TGTGCCAGCAGATCCGTCCGGACAGCAGTTTTACTCTACGAGCAGTACTTC
V: TRBV28
size: NA
D: NA
J: TRBJ2-7

CDR3: CASSSVFEQYF
DNA: TGTGCCAGCAGTTCCGTTTTCGAGCAGTACTTC
V: TRBV28
size: NA
D: NA
J: TRBJ2-7

CDR3: CASTGQGGRSPLHF
DNA: TGTGCCAGCACCGGACAGGGGGGGCGATCACCCCTCCACTTT
V: TRBV2
size: NA
D: TRBD1
J: TRBJ1-6

CDR3: CASSGLAGGRELFF
DNA: TGTGCCAGCAGTGGATTAGCGGGTGGTCGGGAGCTGTTTTTT
V: TRBV6-4
size: few
D: TRBD2
J: TRBJ2-2

CDR3: CASSLVGTGGYGYTF
DNA: TGTGCCAGCAGCTTGGTCGGCACAGGGGGTTATGGCTACACCTTC
V: TRBV5-6
size: NA
D: TRBD1
J: TRBJ1-2

CDR3: CASSVRGGNQPQHF
DNA: TGTGCCAGTAGCGTACGGGGGGGCAATCAGCCCCAGCATTTT
V: TRBV19
size: NA
D: NA
J: TRBJ1-5

CDR3: CASSFGGDPGEKLFF
DNA: TGTGCCAGCAGTTTTGGCGGGGATCCTGGTGAAAAACTGTTTTTT
V: TRBV28
size: once
D: NA
J: TRBJ1-4

CDR3: CASSLEGDRGRSVANNQPQHF
DNA: TGTGCCAGCAGCCTTGAGGGGGACAGGGGGCGTTCGGTCGCCAACAATCAGCCCCAGCATTTT
V: TRBV28
size: NA
D: TRBD1
J: TRBJ1-5